What follows are 13 T cell receptor beta chains derived from one specimen sequenced in a study of early T cells in non-severe SARS-CoV-2 infection. TCRdb reanalysed the 5' RACE reads using MiXCR and keeps one entry per CDR3 protein. The table records 55,000 to 75,000 distinct CDR3 sequences, 10% of them present only once. The sample was whole blood, taken at baseline. The receptors stem from an adult who was a healthcare worker with PCR-confirmed SARS-CoV-2 infection or an uninfected control (not recorded which).

This chain links TRBV5-5 with TRBJ2-7; 10 bases fit TRBD2. The J segment lost 6 bases and the V segment lost 6 bases, leaving 18 bases of the junction unmatched. Germline V lookup: CDR1 SGHKS, CDR2 YYEKEE (reference sequence). This CDR3 is 17 amino acids long. The CDR3 DNA sequence: TGTGCCAGCAACAAACGGCCCAGTCTAGCGGGAGATAGCGAGCAGTACTTC. As protein: CASNKRPSLAGDSEQYF.

This clonotype was observed many times. The chain recombines TRBV4-2 with TRBJ1-2; D possibly corresponds to TRBD1 (6 bases). Trimming shortened V by 0 bases and J by 7 bases, and 15 bases separated the two germline ends. CDR1 is LGHNA and CDR2 is YNFKEQ in the germline V gene. The CDR3 is 15 residues long. DNA for the CDR3: TGTGCCAGCAGCCAAGATGCCGGGGGGGCAGGTGGCTACACCTTC. Translated, it gives CASSQDAGGAGGYTF.

This clonotype has just a few counts. The gene calls are TRBV13 and TRBJ2-5; D is ambiguous. The germline gives CDR1 PRHDT, CDR2 FYEKMQ (reference sequence). Trimming pared 1 base from V and 1 base from J, leaving 10 bases between. The CDR3 has 15 residues. The CDR3 loop is CASSLARWSQETQYF. As DNA, the CDR3 is TGTGCCAGCAGCTTAGCGAGGTGGAGCCAAGAGACCCAGTACTTC.

The genes are TRBV6-2 or TRBV6-3 and TRBJ2-7, with D possibly TRBD1 on 5 matching bases. Germline V gene lookup returns CDR1 MNHEY and CDR2 SVGEGT. The CDR3 contains 13 residues. Trimming pared 4 bases from V and 6 bases from J, leaving 13 bases between. CDR3 amino acids: CASSSTRVGEQYF. The CDR3 DNA sequence: TGTGCCAGCAGTTCAACCAGGGTTGGCGAGCAGTACTTC.

Note on this clonotype: This clone may be a read error of a much larger clone one base away. This chain links TRBV7-2 with TRBJ1-4; D remains unclear. V was cut by 5 bases and J by 1 base, with 11 bases left in between. Germline CDR1 SGHTA, CDR2 FQGNSA. CDR3 length: 15 amino acids. This CDR3 reads CASSQDGVTNEKLFF. The DNA of the CDR3 is TGTGCCAGCAGCCAAGACGGTGTAACTAATGAAAAACTGTTTTTT.

This clonotype was picked up many times. The genes are TRBV7-9 and TRBJ1-2; the match to TRBD1 covers 7 bases. The germline gives CDR1 SEHNR, CDR2 FQNEAQ (reference sequence). The V and J ends lost 5 bases and 7 bases, in that order; junction bases with no gene match: 13. The CDR3 length is 15 residues. In DNA, the CDR3 is TGTGCCAGCAGCACGAGCGTACAGGGGTCCTTTGGCTACACCTTC. Translation gives CASSTSVQGSFGYTF.

The table lists this clonotype with many counts. The chain joins TRBV7-2 to TRBJ2-7; 11 positions agree with TRBD1. The CDR3 loop spans 14 amino acids. The trim removed 5 bases at V and 8 bases at J, leaving 8 bases unmatched. Germline V lookup: CDR1 SGHTA, CDR2 FQGNSA. DNA for the CDR3: TGTGCCAGCAGCCCCGGGACAGGGGGTATCCAGCAGTACTTC. Amino acid sequence: CASSPGTGGIQQYF. The full variable domain, in which reference TRBV7-2 and TRBJ2-7 provide the parts outside the CDR3, is GAGVSQSPSNKVTEKGKDVELRCDPISGHTALYWYRQSLGQGLEFLIYFQGNSAPDKSGLPSDRFSAERTGGSVSTLTIQRTQQEDSAVYLCASSPGTGGIQQYFGPGTRLTVT.

This clonotype was observed at least ten times. The V and J genes are TRBV12-3 or TRBV12-4 and TRBJ2-1; D is unclear. V was cut by 0 bases and J by 6 bases, with 9 bases left in between. CDR3 length: 14 amino acids. This CDR3 reads CASSLAGSRNEQFF. In nucleotides, the CDR3 is TGTGCCAGCAGTTTAGCGGGAAGCCGCAATGAGCAGTTCTTC.

This clonotype showed up just a few times. The chain has TRBV28 and TRBJ1-1; D ambiguous. The CDR3 sequence is 10 residues long. Germline CDR1 MDHEN, CDR2 SYDVKM. Trimming cost V 3 bases and J 5 bases, with 1 base left between them. The CDR3 reads CASSFTEAFF. CDR3 in DNA: TGTGCCAGCAGTTTTACTGAAGCTTTCTTT. The full variable domain, its missing parts supplied by reference TRBV28 and TRBJ1-1, is DVKVTQSSRYLVKRTGEKVFLECVQDMDHENMFWYRQDPGLGLRLIYFSYDVKMKEKGDIPEGYSVSREKKERFSLILESASTNQTSMYLCASSFTEAFFGQGTRLTVV.

There are a few counts of this clonotype. The V gene is TRBV5-4, the J gene TRBJ2-1; tentative D call: TRBD2 (6 bases). The CDR3 covers 12 residues. The ends were cut back, 4 bases at V and 9 bases at J, with 11 bases in the middle. Germline V gene sequence: CDR1 SGHNT, CDR2 YYREEE (reference sequence). In DNA form, the CDR3 reads TGTGCCAGCAGCCCCCGGCGGGGTGAGCAGTTCTTC. Amino acids: CASSPRRGEQFF.

The V gene is TRBV6-5, the J gene TRBJ1-2; D is undetermined. V lost 6 bases to trimming and J lost 4 bases, with 27 bases between them. The CDR3 covers 18 residues. Germline CDR1 is MNHEY and CDR2 is SVGAGI. As DNA, the CDR3 is TGTGCCAGCAGCCCTACCTTCCAGGCAAGTGGAAGCCTCTATGGCTACACCTTC. This sequence encodes CASSPTFQASGSLYGYTF.

This clonotype was found many times. The rearrangement uses TRBV12-3 or TRBV12-4 and TRBJ1-1; TRBD1 aligns across 8 bases. The V and J ends lost 4 bases and 11 bases, in that order; junction bases with no gene match: 12. This CDR3 is 14 amino acids long. CDR3 amino acids: CASSSTRTGFVAFF. The CDR3 DNA reads TGTGCCAGCAGTTCAACCCGGACAGGGTTTGTGGCTTTCTTT.

Ten or more counts support this clonotype. The genes are TRBV20-1 and TRBJ2-1; D might be TRBD2 (6 bases). The CDR3 has 15 residues. Trimming took off 7 bases at V and 4 bases at J, with 20 bases between the two ends. Germline values: CDR1 DFQATT, CDR2 SNEGSKA (reference sequence). CDR3 sequence reads: CSVRIAELTYNEQFF. The CDR3 bases are TGCAGTGTACGAATAGCGGAATTGACTTACAATGAGCAGTTCTTC.